The rows below give T cell receptor beta chains drawn from one sample of a study of T cell changes during pregnancy in multiple sclerosis. The repertoire was sequenced with immunoSEQ multiplex PCR; TCRdb's copy has only in-frame clones and lacks some. The data show around 57,000 clones, with roughly 91% seen just once and about 2% held by the top ten. Sequenced material: peripheral blood, taken in the third trimester of pregnancy. These receptors came from a female donor in good health, enrolled as a control in a pregnancy study. Both conserved end residues are part of each CDR3. Each record gives: CDR3 DNA, CDR3 protein, clone size, J gene, D gene, V gene. A D gene is named only where the DNA matches it firmly. Where a row states a size, it is once, few, many or the class of an expanded clone; other rows omit it.

TGTGCCAGCAGTGCGAGAGCGGGGAGCACAGATACGCAGTATTTT | CASSARAGSTDTQYF | . | TRBJ2-3 | TRBD2 | TRBV6-1
TGTGCCAGCAGGGGCTGGGCGGGGGCCTCCACAGATACGCAGTATTTT | CASRGWAGASTDTQYF | . | TRBJ2-3 | . | TRBV25-1
TGTGCCAGCAGTTTACGGGGCACAGATACGCAGTATTTT | CASSLRGTDTQYF | . | TRBJ2-3 | . | TRBV27
TGCGCCAGCTTCGAGCCTCCGGGGGGCGAGACCCAGTACTTC | CASFEPPGGETQYF | . | TRBJ2-5 | . | TRBV5-1
TGTGCCAGCAGTAGGACAGCAAATCAGCCCCAGCATTTT | CASSRTANQPQHF | . | TRBJ1-5 | . | TRBV7-3
TGTGCCAGCAGTTACTCGAGGATAGGGGGGGGAGAGACCCAGTACTTC | CASSYSRIGGGETQYF | . | TRBJ2-5 | . | TRBV6-5
TGTGCCAGCAGCTATGGTGGCGGGGGCGTATATGAGCAGTTCTTC | CASSYGGGGVYEQFF | . | TRBJ2-1 | . | TRBV7-3
TGCAGCTACCGACTAGCGGTTGGTTTCGATACGCAGTATTTT | CSYRLAVGFDTQYF | . | TRBJ2-3 | TRBD2 | TRBV29-1
TGCGCCAGCACCGGGGACAGGGGGTATAATGAAGCTTTCTTT | CASTGDRGYNEAFF | . | TRBJ1-1 | TRBD1 | TRBV5-1
TGTGCCAGCACTGGGGCTAGCGGGACTTACGAGCAGTACTTC | CASTGASGTYEQYF | . | TRBJ2-7 | TRBD2 | TRBV6-5
TGCGCCAGCAGCCCAGGGGTTCATGGCTACACCTTC | CASSPGVHGYTF | . | TRBJ1-2 | . | TRBV5-1
TGTGCCAGCGGCCTTACGGACTTCCACAATGAGCAGTTCTTC | CASGLTDFHNEQFF | . | TRBJ2-1 | . | TRBV28
TGTGCCAGCTCACCACCCCGGAGTATCTCTGGAAACACCATATATTTT | CASSPPRSISGNTIYF | . | TRBJ1-3 | . | TRBV18
TGCAGCGCCTTGACTAGCGGGAGTGTAAATGAGCAGTTCTTC | CSALTSGSVNEQFF | . | TRBJ2-1 | TRBD2 | TRBV29-1
TGTGCCATCAGGCCCTCCCACACCGACTACGAGCAGTACTTC | CAIRPSHTDYEQYF | . | TRBJ2-7 | . | TRBV10-3
TGCGCCAGCAGCGTAGGGGCAGATACGCAGTATTTT | CASSVGADTQYF | . | TRBJ2-3 | . | TRBV5-1
TGTGCCAGCAGCCGCGAAGAGACCCAGTACTTC | CASSREETQYF | once | TRBJ2-5 | . | TRBV9
TGCGCCAGCAACCTGGACCGACAGCCTAACTATGGCTACACCTTC | CASNLDRQPNYGYTF | . | TRBJ1-2 | . | TRBV4-1
TGTGCCAGCAGCGTACGGCTTGGCAGGTCTTCTAGCACAGATACGCAGTATTTT | CASSVRLGRSSSTDTQYF | . | TRBJ2-3 | . | TRBV9
TGTGCCAGCAGCCAAGCAAGATCAGTCCAGTTCTTC | CASSQARSVQFF | . | TRBJ2-1 | . | TRBV14
TGTGCCAGAAGCCTGAAGTGGGCTCCAGGGGGCGCCGATGGCTACACCTTC | CARSLKWAPGGADGYTF | . | TRBJ1-2 | . | TRBV7-5
TGTGCCAGCAGCTTCTACACCCAAAGAGGGGAGACCCAGTACTTC | CASSFYTQRGETQYF | . | TRBJ2-5 | . | TRBV7-3
TGTGCCAGCAGCTTAGATGGGGGTAGCGGGAGGGTGGCAGATACGCAGTATTTT | CASSLDGGSGRVADTQYF | . | TRBJ2-3 | TRBD2 | TRBV7-2
TGTGCCAGCAGTTTACACAGGGTTGGCCAGCCCCAGCATTTT | CASSLHRVGQPQHF | . | TRBJ1-5 | . | TRBV27
TGTGCCAGCTCACCACCAGGAAGCGGTCGAAGCACAGATACGCAGTATTTT | CASSPPGSGRSTDTQYF | . | TRBJ2-3 | . | TRBV18
TGTGCCAGCAGGCCTCCCGGGGAAGCCTACGAGCAGTACTTC | CASRPPGEAYEQYF | . | TRBJ2-7 | . | TRBV28
TGTGCCAGCTCGAGTCTGGGGGCTGGAGGGGCCAACGTCCTGACTTTC | CASSSLGAGGANVLTF | . | TRBJ2-6 | . | TRBV6-4
TGTGCCAGCAGTTTCAGGGGTTCCTACGAGCAGTACTTC | CASSFRGSYEQYF | few | TRBJ2-7 | . | TRBV6-1
TGCAGCGTCCAGCTGGGCGGGGGACTAAACTACGAGCAGTACTTC | CSVQLGGGLNYEQYF | . | TRBJ2-7 | TRBD2 | TRBV29-1
TGTGCCAGCTCACCAAGTGGCGGCACTTCCTACGAGCAGTACTTC | CASSPSGGTSYEQYF | . | TRBJ2-7 | . | TRBV18
TGTGCCAGCAGTATTTCCCCCGCCAGGGAGAACACTGAAGCTTTCTTT | CASSISPARENTEAFF | . | TRBJ1-1 | . | TRBV6-4
TGCGCCAGCAGCTTGGCGTATGAGCAGTTCTTC | CASSLAYEQFF | once | TRBJ2-1 | . | TRBV5-1
TGTGCCAGCAGCGGAAGAGGGACTAGCGGGACTCAGTACTTC | CASSGRGTSGTQYF | . | TRBJ2-5 | TRBD2 | TRBV7-2
TGTGCCAGCAGCACAACATCCCAGGGCAGCAACATTCAGTACTTC | CASSTTSQGSNIQYF | . | TRBJ2-4 | . | TRBV9
TGCGCCAGCAGCTTGGAGCAGACGAGGACCTACGAGCAGTACTTC | CASSLEQTRTYEQYF | . | TRBJ2-7 | . | TRBV5-1
TGTGCCAGCTTTAAGCCCCACTATGGCTACACCTTC | CASFKPHYGYTF | . | TRBJ1-2 | . | TRBV9
TGCAGTGCTACGGGGGGGAATGAGCAGTTCTTC | CSATGGNEQFF | . | TRBJ2-1 | TRBD2 | TRBV20-1
TGCGCCAGCAGCTTGGCGGTACTAGCGAACACCGGGGAGCTGTTTTTT | CASSLAVLANTGELFF | . | TRBJ2-2 | . | TRBV5-1
TGTGCCAGCAGCTCCCCCGACAGGGGGATTGAGACCCAGTACTTC | CASSSPDRGIETQYF | . | TRBJ2-5 | TRBD1 | TRBV5-5
TGTGCCAGCACCGGGCTAGCGGGAGATTCCTACGAGCAGTACTTC | CASTGLAGDSYEQYF | . | TRBJ2-7 | TRBD2 | TRBV27
TGTGCCAGTAGTATAGATTGGGACACAGCAAAAGAGACCCAGTACTTC | CASSIDWDTAKETQYF | . | TRBJ2-5 | . | TRBV19